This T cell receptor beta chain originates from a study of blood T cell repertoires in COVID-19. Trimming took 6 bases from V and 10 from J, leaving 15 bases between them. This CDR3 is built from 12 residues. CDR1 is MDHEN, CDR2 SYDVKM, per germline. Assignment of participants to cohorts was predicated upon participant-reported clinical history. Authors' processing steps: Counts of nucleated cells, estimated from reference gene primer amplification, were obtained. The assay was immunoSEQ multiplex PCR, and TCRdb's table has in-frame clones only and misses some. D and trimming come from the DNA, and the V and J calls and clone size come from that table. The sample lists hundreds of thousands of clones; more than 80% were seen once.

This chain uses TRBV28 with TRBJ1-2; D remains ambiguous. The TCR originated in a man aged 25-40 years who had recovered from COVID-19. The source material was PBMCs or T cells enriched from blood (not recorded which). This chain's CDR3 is CASSPLAPPYTF. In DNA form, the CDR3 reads TGTGCCAGCAGCCCATTAGCCCCTCCCTACACCTTC.